These 14 T cell receptor beta chains were sequenced from one sample in a study of blood T cells in healthy people across ages (dated by TCRdb to between 2015 and 2017). Preparation of the library involved 5' RACE. This sample was sequenced with an Illumina HiSeq 2500. The second PCR ran for about 6 to 11 cycles and used a J-beta primer mix along with a sample-barcoded 5' primer. TCRdb reprocessing: public reads trimmed at Q25 with fastp, clones called with MiXCR, in-frame beta chains kept. Identical CDR3 proteins give one entry, which carries the most common genes and DNA. In all, the sample holds hundreds of thousands of distinct CDR3 sequences, and about 61% of those were seen once. Clones ranked in the top ten supply roughly 24% of the sample. The sequenced material came from blood. The receptors here all came from a man in his forties in good health.

The chain uses TRBV7-2 and TRBJ2-3, with D unresolved. V lost 4 bases to trimming and J lost 2 bases, with 13 bases between them. This CDR3 region has 15 residues. In germline, CDR1 is SGHTA, CDR2 FQGNSA. Here the CDR3 DNA reads TGTGCCAGCAGCTCCACAATCCACCACACAGATACGCAGTATTTT. Amino acid sequence: CASSSTIHHTDTQYF.

This clonotype was counted a few times. The chain is built from TRBV7-2 and TRBJ1-6; 7 positions match TRBD1. The CDR3 is 15 residues long. Germline values: CDR1 SGHTA, CDR2 FQGNSA. V shed 1 base and J 11 bases; nucleotides not matched to a gene: 8. The CDR3: CASSLGTRGTAPLHF. CDR3 nucleotides: TGTGCCAGCAGCTTAGGCACCAGGGGGACGGCACCCCTCCACTTT.

Comment on this clonotype: A much larger clone differs by one base, so this may be a read error. This chain joins TRBV20-1 and TRBJ2-7; no clear D. Trimming removed 6 bases at V and 5 bases at J, with 17 bases between. Per the germline V gene, CDR1 is DFQATT and CDR2 is SNEGSKA (reference sequence). The CDR3 covers 13 residues. As DNA, the CDR3 is TGCAGTGCCAGTACTGTAGTCCGGGACGAGCAGTACTTC. Translated: CSASTVVRDEQYF.

The chain uses TRBV5-1 and TRBJ1-1; unclear D gene. V lost 4 bases and J 4 bases, leaving 14 bases between the germline ends. The CDR3 runs 14 residues. Looked up from germline, CDR1 is SGHRS and CDR2 is YFSETQ. The chain's CDR3 is CASSPGLGITEAFF. Written as DNA, the CDR3 is TGCGCCAGCAGCCCCGGTCTGGGGATCACTGAAGCTTTCTTT.

This clonotype was picked up a small number of times. This chain connects TRBV7-2 to TRBJ2-7; 9 positions match TRBD2. V dropped 6 bases and J dropped 5; count of bases not matched to a gene: 8. Germline CDR1 reads SGHTA; CDR2 reads FQGNSA. The CDR3 has 14 residues. DNA of the CDR3: TGTGCCAGCAGGGCTAGCGGGATTCACCACGAGCAGTACTTC. Protein sequence: CASRASGIHHEQYF.

The rearrangement links TRBV15 to TRBJ2-7; D gene ambiguous. V lost 0 bases, J lost 11 bases, and 14 bases lay in between. This CDR3 is built from 13 residues. Germline assignment: CDR1 LNHNV and CDR2 YYDKDF (reference sequence). CDR3 sequence reads: CATSRDLNWAEYF. CDR3 bases: TGTGCCACCAGCAGAGATTTGAACTGGGCAGAGTACTTC.

This clonotype has only a few counts. The chain carries TRBV4-2 and TRBJ2-3; D possibly corresponds to TRBD2 (6 bases). This CDR3 is 15 amino acids long. Per the germline V gene, CDR1 is LGHNA and CDR2 is YNFKEQ. V was cut by 4 bases and J by 3 bases, with 14 bases left in between. The CDR3 DNA follows: TGTGCCAGCAGCCTCGGGAGCGAATCAACAGATACGCAGTATTTT. It yields the protein CASSLGSESTDTQYF.

The chain has TRBV15 and TRBJ2-1; TRBD1 matches 8 bases. The CDR3 covers 15 residues. The germline gives CDR1 LNHNV, CDR2 YYDKDF (reference sequence). V lost 6 bases to trimming and J lost 3 bases; unmatched junction nucleotides: 7. CDR3 nucleotides: TGTGCCACCAGTATGGACAGGGATGTCTACAATGAGCAGTTCTTC. Its translation is CATSMDRDVYNEQFF.

This clonotype was recorded once. The V and J genes are TRBV4-2 and TRBJ1-5; D gene ambiguous. The germline CDR1 and CDR2 sequences are LGHNA and YNFKEQ. Trimming shortened V by 3 bases and J by 2 bases, and 14 bases separated the two germline ends. The CDR3 has 16 amino acids. CDR3 sequence: CASSHRTREGNQPQHF. The CDR3 DNA is TGTGCCAGCAGCCACCGGACCCGAGAGGGCAATCAGCCCCAGCATTTT.

The chain employs TRBV4-3 and TRBJ2-1, with 10 bases matching TRBD2. Trimming removed 0 bases from V and 7 bases from J; junction bases left unmatched: 9. Germline assignment: CDR1 LGHNA and CDR2 YSLEER. CDR3 size: 17 residues. The CDR3, as DNA: TGCGCCAGCAGCCAAGAGCATAGCGGGAGGAGGGATAATGAGCAGTTCTTC. Its protein product is CASSQEHSGRRDNEQFF.

V is TRBV7-3 and J is TRBJ2-1, with D tentatively TRBD1 or TRBD2 (5 bases each). V lost 6 bases, J lost 0 bases, and 15 bases lay in between. CDR1 and CDR2 from the germline V gene are SGHTA and FQGTGA. This CDR3 is built from 16 residues. CDR3 nucleotides: TGTGCCAGCAGTTGGGGACGGGCTAGCTCCTACAATGAGCAGTTCTTC. This sequence encodes CASSWGRASSYNEQFF. Using reference TRBV7-3 and TRBJ2-1 for the parts outside the CDR3, the full variable domain is GAGVSQTPSNKVTEKGKYVELRCDPISGHTALYWYRQSLGQGPEFLIYFQGTGAADDSGLPNDRFFAVRPEGSVSTLKIQRTERGDSAVYLCASSWGRASSYNEQFFGPGTRLTVL.

The rearrangement joins TRBV3-1 to TRBJ2-7; perhaps TRBD1 as D (5 bases). CDR3 size: 15 residues. Trimming shortened V by 4 bases and J by 0 bases, and 13 bases separated the two germline ends. Germline assignment: CDR1 LGHDT and CDR2 YNNKEL (reference sequence). CDR3 residues: CASSPLPGNSYEQYF. In DNA form, the CDR3 reads TGTGCCAGCAGCCCACTGCCAGGGAACTCCTACGAGCAGTACTTC.

This chain links TRBV20-1 with TRBJ2-7; 11 nucleotides agree with TRBD2. Per the germline V gene, CDR1 is DFQATT and CDR2 is SNEGSKA (reference sequence). This CDR3 is 15 amino acids long. Trimming at V came to 0 bases and at J to 5 bases, leaving 6 bases not matched to a gene. The CDR3 region has the DNA TGCAGTGCTAGAGAACTAGCGGGAGTGATCGACGAGCAGTACTTC. Protein: CSARELAGVIDEQYF.

The chain carries TRBV20-1 and TRBJ1-2; D ambiguous. Per the germline V gene, CDR1 is DFQATT and CDR2 is SNEGSKA (reference sequence). CDR3 size: 13 residues. With 6 bases removed from V and 1 base from J, the gap between germline ends came to 12 bases. The CDR3 here is CSAAGSNNYGYTF. The CDR3 DNA reads as TGCAGTGCCGCGGGCAGCAATAACTATGGCTACACCTTC.